This T cell receptor (beta chain) was retrieved from a study of beta chain features in type 1 diabetes. About this clone: Its antigen is not identified.

With 6 bases removed from V and 2 bases from J, the gap between germline ends came to 14 bases. This CDR3 has 14 residues. CDR1 and CDR2 (germline): ENHRY, SYGVKD. TCRB transcripts that were expressed got sequenced, as all of the isolated RNA had been reverse transcribed. Assay: immunoSEQ multiplex PCR; the TCRdb copy retains only in-frame clones and omits some. The data show some 150,000 clones, with about 13% seen just once and 1.3% held by the top ten. Study-wide results and caveats: Moderately but significantly shorter TCRB CDR3s were found in Type 1 diabetes patients in all four CD4+ subsets.

The chain has TRBV10-3 and TRBJ2-7; weak D call: TRBD2 (7 bases). This TCR derives from a man aged 18 to 29 with type 1 diabetes. Sequences were obtained from central memory CD4+ T cells from blood. CDR3 loop: CAIRGLGGPYEQYF. In DNA form, the CDR3 reads TGTGCCATCAGGGGGCTGGGGGGGCCCTACGAGCAGTACTTC.